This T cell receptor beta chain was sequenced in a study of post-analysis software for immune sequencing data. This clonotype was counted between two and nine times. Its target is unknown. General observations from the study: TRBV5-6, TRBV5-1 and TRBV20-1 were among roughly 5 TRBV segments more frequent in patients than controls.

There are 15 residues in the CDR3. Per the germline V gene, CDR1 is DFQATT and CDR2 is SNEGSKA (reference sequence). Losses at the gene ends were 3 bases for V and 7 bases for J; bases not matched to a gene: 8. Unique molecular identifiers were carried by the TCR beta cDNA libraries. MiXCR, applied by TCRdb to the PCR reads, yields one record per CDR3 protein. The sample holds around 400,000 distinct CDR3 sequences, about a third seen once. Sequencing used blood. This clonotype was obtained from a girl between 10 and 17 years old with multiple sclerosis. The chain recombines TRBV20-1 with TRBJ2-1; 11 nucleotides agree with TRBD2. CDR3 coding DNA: TGCAGTGCTAGTAGTACTAGCGGGGGATGGAATGAGCAGTTCTTC. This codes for CSASSTSGGWNEQFF.